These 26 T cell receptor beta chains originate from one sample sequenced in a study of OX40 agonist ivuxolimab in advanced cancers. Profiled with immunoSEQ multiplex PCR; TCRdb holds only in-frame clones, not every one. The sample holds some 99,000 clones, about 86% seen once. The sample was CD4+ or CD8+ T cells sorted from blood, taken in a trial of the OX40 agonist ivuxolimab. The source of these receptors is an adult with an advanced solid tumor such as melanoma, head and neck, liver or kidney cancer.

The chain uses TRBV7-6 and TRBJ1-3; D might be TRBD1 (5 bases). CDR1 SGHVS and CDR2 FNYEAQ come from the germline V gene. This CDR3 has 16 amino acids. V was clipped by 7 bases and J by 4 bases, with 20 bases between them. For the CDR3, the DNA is TGTGCCAGCACCGCCGCAGGGACCCTGGGAGGAAACACCATATATTTT. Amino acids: CASTAAGTLGGNTIYF.

The CDR3 nucleotides read TGCGCCAGCAGCCAAGAGTTGGCCAACAATGAGCAGTTCTTC. Residues: CASSQELANNEQFF. This rearrangement joins TRBV4-3 to TRBJ2-1; D gene uncertain. Between the trimmed V and J ends, which lost 0 bases and 5 bases, there was a span of 8 bases. CDR1 and CDR2 (germline): LGHNA, YSLEER. The CDR3 runs to 14 residues.

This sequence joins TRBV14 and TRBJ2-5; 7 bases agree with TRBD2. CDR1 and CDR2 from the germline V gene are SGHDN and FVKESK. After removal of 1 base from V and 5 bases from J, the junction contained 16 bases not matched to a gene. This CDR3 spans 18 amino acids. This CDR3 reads CASSQGGSWAGDSETQYF. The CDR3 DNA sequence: TGTGCCAGCAGCCAAGGAGGTTCCTGGGCGGGAGATTCTGAGACCCAGTACTTC.

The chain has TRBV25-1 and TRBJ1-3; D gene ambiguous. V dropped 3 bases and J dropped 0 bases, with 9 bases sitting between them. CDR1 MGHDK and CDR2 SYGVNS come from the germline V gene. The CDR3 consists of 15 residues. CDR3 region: CASSDPRPSGNTIYF. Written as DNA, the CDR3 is TGTGCCAGCAGTGATCCCCGACCCTCTGGAAACACCATATATTTT.

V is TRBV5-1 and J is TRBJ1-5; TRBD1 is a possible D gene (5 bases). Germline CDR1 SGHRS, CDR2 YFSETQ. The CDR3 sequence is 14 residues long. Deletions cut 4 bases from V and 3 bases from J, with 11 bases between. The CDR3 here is CASSRDGPNQPQHF. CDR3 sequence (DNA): TGCGCCAGCAGCAGGGACGGGCCCAATCAGCCCCAGCATTTT.

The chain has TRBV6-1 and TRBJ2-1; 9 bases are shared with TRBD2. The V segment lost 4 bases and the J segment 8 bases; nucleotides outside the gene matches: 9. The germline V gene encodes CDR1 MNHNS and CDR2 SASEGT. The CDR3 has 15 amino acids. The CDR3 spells CASSGPLAGPYEQFF. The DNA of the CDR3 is TGTGCCAGCAGTGGGCCCCTAGCGGGACCCTATGAGCAGTTCTTC.

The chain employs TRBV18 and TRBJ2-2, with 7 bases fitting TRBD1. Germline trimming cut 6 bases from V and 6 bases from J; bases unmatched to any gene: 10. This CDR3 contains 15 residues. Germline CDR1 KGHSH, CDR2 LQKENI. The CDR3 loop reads CASSSRDSKPGELFF. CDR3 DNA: TGTGCCAGCTCCTCCCGGGACAGTAAACCCGGGGAGCTGTTTTTT.

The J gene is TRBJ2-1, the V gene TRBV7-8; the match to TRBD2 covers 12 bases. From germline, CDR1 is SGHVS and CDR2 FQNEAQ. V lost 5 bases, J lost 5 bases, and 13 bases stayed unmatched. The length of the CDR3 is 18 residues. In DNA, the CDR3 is TGTGCCAGCAGCGCGGGACTAGCGGGCAGCCTCCTGAACAATGAGCAGTTCTTC. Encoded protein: CASSAGLAGSLLNNEQFF.

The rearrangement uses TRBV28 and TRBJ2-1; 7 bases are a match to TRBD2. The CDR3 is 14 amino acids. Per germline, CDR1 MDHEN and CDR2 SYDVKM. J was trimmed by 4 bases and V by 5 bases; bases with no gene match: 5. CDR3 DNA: TGTGCCAGCAGTCCATGGCGGGGGTACAATGAGCAGTTCTTC. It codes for CASSPWRGYNEQFF.

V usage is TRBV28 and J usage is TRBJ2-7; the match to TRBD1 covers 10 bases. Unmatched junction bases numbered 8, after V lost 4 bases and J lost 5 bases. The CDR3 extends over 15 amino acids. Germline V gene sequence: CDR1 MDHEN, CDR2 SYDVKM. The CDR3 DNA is TGTGCCAGCAGTTCTGGGGGACAGGGGAAAAACGAGCAGTACTTC. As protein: CASSSGGQGKNEQYF.

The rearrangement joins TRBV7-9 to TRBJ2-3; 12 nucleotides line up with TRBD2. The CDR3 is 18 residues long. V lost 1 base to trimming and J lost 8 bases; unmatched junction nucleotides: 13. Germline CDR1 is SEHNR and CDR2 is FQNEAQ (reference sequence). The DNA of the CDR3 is TGTGCCAGCAGCTTAGGGGGCAGGAGACTAGCGGGAGTCGTTACGCAGTATTTT. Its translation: CASSLGGRRLAGVVTQYF.

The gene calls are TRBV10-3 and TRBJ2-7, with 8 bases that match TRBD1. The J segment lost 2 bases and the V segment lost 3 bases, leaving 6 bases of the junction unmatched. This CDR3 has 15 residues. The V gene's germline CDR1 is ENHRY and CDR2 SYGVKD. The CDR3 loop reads CAISESDRVTYEQYF. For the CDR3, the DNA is TGTGCCATCAGTGAATCGGACAGGGTAACCTACGAGCAGTACTTC.

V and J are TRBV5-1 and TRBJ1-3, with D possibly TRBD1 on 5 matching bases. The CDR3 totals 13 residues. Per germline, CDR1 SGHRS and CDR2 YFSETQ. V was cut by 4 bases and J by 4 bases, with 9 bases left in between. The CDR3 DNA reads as TGCGCCAGCAGCCGGGGCTACGGAAACACCATATATTTT. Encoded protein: CASSRGYGNTIYF.

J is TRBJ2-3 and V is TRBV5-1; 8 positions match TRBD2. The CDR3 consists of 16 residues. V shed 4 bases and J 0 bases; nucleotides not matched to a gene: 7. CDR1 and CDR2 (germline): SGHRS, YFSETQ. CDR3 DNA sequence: TGCGCCAGCAGCGTGCAGGGCGGGAGGAGCACAGATACGCAGTATTTT. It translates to CASSVQGGRSTDTQYF.

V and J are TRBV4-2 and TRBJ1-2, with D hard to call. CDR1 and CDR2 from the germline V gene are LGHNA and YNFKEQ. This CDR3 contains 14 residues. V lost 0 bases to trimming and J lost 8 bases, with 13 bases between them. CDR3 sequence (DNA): TGTGCCAGCAGCCAAGATGACGGGAGTCGGGGCTACACCTTC. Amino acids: CASSQDDGSRGYTF.

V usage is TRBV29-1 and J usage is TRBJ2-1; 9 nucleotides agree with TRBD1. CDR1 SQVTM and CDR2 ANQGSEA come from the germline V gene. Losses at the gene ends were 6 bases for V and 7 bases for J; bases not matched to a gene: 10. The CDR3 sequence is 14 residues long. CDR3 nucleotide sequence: TGCAGCGTCGATTACAGGGGGCTGAGGAATGAGCAGTTCTTC. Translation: CSVDYRGLRNEQFF.

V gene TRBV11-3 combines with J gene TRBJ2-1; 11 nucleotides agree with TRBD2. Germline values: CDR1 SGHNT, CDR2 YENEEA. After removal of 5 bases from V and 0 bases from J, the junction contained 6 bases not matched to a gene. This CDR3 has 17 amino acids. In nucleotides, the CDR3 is TGTGCCAGCAGCCCCGTAGCGGGGGGGATCTCCTACAATGAGCAGTTCTTC. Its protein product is CASSPVAGGISYNEQFF.

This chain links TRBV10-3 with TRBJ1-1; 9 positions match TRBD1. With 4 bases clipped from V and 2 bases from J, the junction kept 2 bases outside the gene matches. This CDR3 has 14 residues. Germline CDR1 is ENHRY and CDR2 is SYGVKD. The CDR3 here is CAISAGQGNTEAFF. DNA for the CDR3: TGTGCCATCAGTGCGGGACAGGGAAACACTGAAGCTTTCTTT.

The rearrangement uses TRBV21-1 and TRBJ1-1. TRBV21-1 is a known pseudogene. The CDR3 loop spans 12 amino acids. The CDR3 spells CASSNRSVEAFF. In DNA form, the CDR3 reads TGTGCCAGCAGCAATCGGAGCGTCGAAGCTTTCTTT.

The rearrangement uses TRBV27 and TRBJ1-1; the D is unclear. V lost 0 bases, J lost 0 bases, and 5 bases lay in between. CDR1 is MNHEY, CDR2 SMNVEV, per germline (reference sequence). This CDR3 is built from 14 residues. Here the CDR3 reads CASSLSGMNTEAFF. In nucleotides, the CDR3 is TGTGCCAGCAGTTTATCAGGGATGAACACTGAAGCTTTCTTT.

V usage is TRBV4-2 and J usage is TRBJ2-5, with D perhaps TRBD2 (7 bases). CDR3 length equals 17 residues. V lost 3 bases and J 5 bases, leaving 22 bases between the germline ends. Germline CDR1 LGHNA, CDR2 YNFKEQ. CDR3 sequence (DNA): TGTGCCAGCAGCCACTCCACCCCAAGGGGGGGGTCGGAGACCCAGTACTTC. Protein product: CASSHSTPRGGSETQYF.

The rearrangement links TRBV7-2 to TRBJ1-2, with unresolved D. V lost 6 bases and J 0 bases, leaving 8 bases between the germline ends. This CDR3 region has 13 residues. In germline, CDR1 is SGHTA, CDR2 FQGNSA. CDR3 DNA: TGTGCCAGCAGTTTTGTGGCTAACTATGGCTACACCTTC. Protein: CASSFVANYGYTF.

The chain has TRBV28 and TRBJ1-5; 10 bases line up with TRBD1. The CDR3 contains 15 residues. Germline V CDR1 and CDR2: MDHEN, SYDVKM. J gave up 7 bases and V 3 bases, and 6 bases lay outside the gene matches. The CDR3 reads CASSFATGGRQPQHF. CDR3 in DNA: TGTGCCAGCAGTTTCGCGACAGGGGGCAGGCAGCCCCAGCATTTT. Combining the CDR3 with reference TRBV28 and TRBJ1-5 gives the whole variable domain DVKVTQSSRYLVKRTGEKVFLECVQDMDHENMFWYRQDPGLGLRLIYFSYDVKMKEKGDIPEGYSVSREKKERFSLILESASTNQTSMYLCASSFATGGRQPQHFGDGTRLSIL.

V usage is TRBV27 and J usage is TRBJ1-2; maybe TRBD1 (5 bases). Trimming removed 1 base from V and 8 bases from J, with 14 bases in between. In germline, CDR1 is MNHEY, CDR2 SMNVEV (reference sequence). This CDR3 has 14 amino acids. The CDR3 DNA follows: TGTGCCAGCAGTTTATATGGGGGGTCGTGGGGCTACACCTTC. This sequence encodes CASSLYGGSWGYTF.

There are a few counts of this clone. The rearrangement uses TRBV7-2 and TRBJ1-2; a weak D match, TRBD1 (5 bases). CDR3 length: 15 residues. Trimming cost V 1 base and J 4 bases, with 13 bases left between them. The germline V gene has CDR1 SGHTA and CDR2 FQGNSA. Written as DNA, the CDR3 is TGTGCCAGCAGCTTAGAACCGGGGCTTCGCTATGGCTACACCTTC. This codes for CASSLEPGLRYGYTF.

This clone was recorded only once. The DNA for the CDR3 is TGTGCCAGTAGTATGGGGACAGTCGATCAGCCCCAGCATTTT. Protein: CASSMGTVDQPQHF. The rearrangement uses TRBV19 and TRBJ1-5, with 7 bases lining up with TRBD1. CDR3 length: 14 amino acids. The J segment lost 5 bases and the V segment lost 3 bases, leaving 4 bases of the junction unmatched. Germline loops: CDR1 LNHDA, CDR2 SQIVND (reference sequence).